One and the same sample provided the 17 T cell receptor beta chains below, sequenced in a study of somatic mutations in cytotoxic T cells in rheumatoid arthritis. The data were produced by immunoSEQ multiplex PCR, yet TCRdb's version contains in-frame clones alone and is incomplete. The sample carries about 9,200 clones, almost 80% recorded once. The sample consisted of CD8+ T cells sorted from blood. All receptors derive from an adult with rheumatoid arthritis.

This clone has just one count. The genes are TRBV2 and TRBJ2-1; 7 bases map to TRBD1. V was clipped by 4 bases and J by 2 bases; unmatched bases: 5. Germline CDR1 reads SNHLY; CDR2 reads FYNNEI. This CDR3 is built from 15 residues. This chain's CDR3 is CASSGQGSAYNEQFF. CDR3 in DNA: TGTGCCAGCAGTGGACAGGGTAGCGCCTACAATGAGCAGTTCTTC. Complete variable domain (other parts from reference TRBV2 and TRBJ2-1): EPEVTQTPSHQVTQMGQEVILRCVPISNHLYFYWYRQILGQKVEFLVSFYNNEISEKSEIFDDQFSVERPDGSNFTLKIRSTKLEDSAMYFCASSGQGSAYNEQFFGPGTRLTVL.

The chain links TRBV6-1 to TRBJ1-2; D is perhaps TRBD1 (6 bases). The CDR3 is 15 residues long. V dropped 2 bases and J dropped 10 bases, with 20 bases sitting between them. Germline CDR1 MNHNS, CDR2 SASEGT. The DNA for the CDR3 is TGTGCCAGCAGTGAATGGGTGGCGGGGGGCGGATACTACACCTTC. It encodes CASSEWVAGGGYYTF.

This clone was counted once. V gene TRBV19 combines with J gene TRBJ2-1; TRBD1 aligns across 8 bases. Losses at the gene ends were 4 bases for V and 2 bases for J; bases not matched to a gene: 4. The CDR3 has 15 amino acids. CDR1 LNHDA and CDR2 SQIVND come from the germline V gene (reference sequence). CDR3 coding DNA: TGTGCCAGTAGTACCGAGGGACAGGCCTACAATGAGCAGTTCTTC. It translates to CASSTEGQAYNEQFF. Together with reference TRBV19 and TRBJ2-1, the CDR3 gives the full variable domain: DGGITQSPKYLFRKEGQNVTLSCEQNLNHDAMYWYRQDPGQGLRLIYYSQIVNDFQKGDIAEGYSVSREKKESFPLTVTSAQKNPTAFYLCASSTEGQAYNEQFFGPGTRLTVL.

This rearrangement joins TRBV19 to TRBJ2-7, with D tentatively TRBD1 (5 bases). In germline, CDR1 is LNHDA, CDR2 SQIVND (reference sequence). V was shortened by 5 bases and J by 3 bases, with 14 bases between the two germline ends. The CDR3 has 14 residues. CDR3 DNA: TGTGCCAGTAGTGGCCAGGGCTCCCTCTACGAGCAGTACTTC. It is translated as CASSGQGSLYEQYF.

The genes are TRBV9 and TRBJ1-2; D remains ambiguous. Deletions cut 0 bases from V and 5 bases from J, with 11 bases between. The CDR3 consists of 14 residues. CDR1 SGDLS and CDR2 YYNGEE come from the germline V gene. CDR3 in amino acids: CASSVEAFGYGYTF. In nucleotides, the CDR3 is TGTGCCAGCAGCGTAGAAGCTTTCGGATATGGCTACACCTTC. Drawing the rest from reference TRBV9 and TRBJ1-2, the complete variable domain is DSGVTQTPKHLITATGQRVTLRCSPRSGDLSVYWYQQSLDQGLQFLIQYYNGEERAKGNILERFSAQQFPDLHSELNLSSLELGDSALYFCASSVEAFGYGYTFGSGTRLTVV.

The chain combines TRBV6-1 with TRBJ2-3; possibly TRBD2 for D (5 bases). The ends were cut back, 3 bases at V and 2 bases at J, with 15 bases in the middle. CDR1 is MNHNS, CDR2 SASEGT, per germline. The CDR3 is 16 amino acids. The CDR3 spells CASSERAGPITDTQYF. CDR3 DNA: TGTGCCAGCAGTGAGCGGGCGGGTCCGATCACAGATACGCAGTATTTT.

The chain links TRBV19 to TRBJ2-3; tentatively, D is TRBD1 (6 bases). From germline, CDR1 is LNHDA and CDR2 SQIVND (reference sequence). Deletions cut 5 bases from V and 0 bases from J, with 15 bases between. The CDR3 is 16 residues long. Written as DNA, the CDR3 is TGTGCCAGTAGTCTCACAGGGTACGCTAGCACAGATACGCAGTATTTT. Protein product: CASSLTGYASTDTQYF.

This chain links TRBV28 with TRBJ2-7; perhaps TRBD2 as D (5 bases). CDR3 size: 15 residues. V gave up 3 bases and J gave up 2 bases, with 14 bases separating them. Germline-derived CDR1 and CDR2 are MDHEN and SYDVKM. The CDR3 sequence is CASSFSRASTYEQYF. The DNA for the CDR3 is TGTGCCAGCAGTTTCTCGCGGGCGTCGACCTACGAGCAGTACTTC.

The chain joins TRBV27 to TRBJ2-7; perhaps D is TRBD1 or TRBD2 (5 bases each). V was pared by 5 bases and J by 0 bases, with 14 bases between. This CDR3 contains 15 residues. Germline lookup yields CDR1 MNHEY and CDR2 SMNVEV (reference sequence). The CDR3, as DNA: TGTGCCAGCAGTCCGACCCGAGGGACCTCCTACGAGCAGTACTTC. Its protein is CASSPTRGTSYEQYF.

The chain joins TRBV4-3 to TRBJ2-3, with D unclear. Germline CDR1 is LGHNA and CDR2 is YSLEER. The ends were cut back, 3 bases at V and 5 bases at J, with 15 bases in the middle. The CDR3 is made up of 15 amino acids. DNA of the CDR3: TGCGCCAGCAGCCAGAGGACCGCGGCCGGAGATACGCAGTATTTT. This gives the protein CASSQRTAAGDTQYF.

There are a few counts of this clone. This chain links TRBV5-1 with TRBJ1-6; 10 bases align to TRBD1. V trimming: 4 bases; J trimming: 10 bases; junction bases outside the gene matches: 8. Looked up from germline, CDR1 is SGHRS and CDR2 is YFSETQ. The CDR3 loop spans 15 amino acids. The CDR3, as DNA: TGCGCCAGCAGCCACGGGACAGGGGACGACTCACCCCTCCACTTT. Encoded protein: CASSHGTGDDSPLHF.

The rearrangement uses TRBV27 and TRBJ1-1, with a weak D call TRBD1 (5 bases). Trimming took off 7 bases at V and 1 base at J, with 16 bases between the two ends. The length of the CDR3 is 15 residues. Germline CDR1 is MNHEY and CDR2 is SMNVEV (reference sequence). CDR3 protein: CASTPLAGQNTEAFF. The CDR3 DNA reads TGTGCCAGCACCCCCCTAGCAGGACAGAACACTGAAGCTTTCTTT.

The J gene is TRBJ2-1, the V gene TRBV29-1; 8 nucleotides match TRBD2. Trimming took 4 bases from V and 5 from J; bases not matched to a gene: 16. CDR3 length: 17 amino acids. Per germline, CDR1 SQVTM and CDR2 ANQGSEA. Here the CDR3 reads CSVVASGHTRINNEQFF. CDR3 nucleotide sequence: TGCAGCGTTGTGGCTAGCGGGCACACTCGGATAAACAATGAGCAGTTCTTC.

Only a few counts were recorded for this clone. This chain uses TRBV19 with TRBJ2-5, with TRBD2 identical over 8 bases. The germline gives CDR1 LNHDA, CDR2 SQIVND (reference sequence). The V gene end was trimmed by 7 bases and the J gene end by 3 bases; junction bases not matched to a gene: 4. This CDR3 has 13 residues. Here the CDR3 DNA reads TGTGCCAGTAAACCGGGACTAGAAGAGACCCAGTACTTC. It specifies CASKPGLEETQYF.

The chain joins TRBV18 to TRBJ2-5; the D is unclear. V lost 0 bases and J 5 bases, leaving 7 bases between the germline ends. CDR1 and CDR2 (germline): KGHSH, LQKENI. This CDR3 contains 13 residues. CDR3 sequence reads: CASSPPVEETQYF. The DNA of the CDR3 is TGTGCCAGCTCACCACCCGTCGAGGAGACCCAGTACTTC.

The chain links TRBV7-9 to TRBJ2-1, with TRBD2 matching 9 bases. After removal of 5 bases from V and 1 base from J, the junction contained 15 bases not matched to a gene. The CDR3 length is 19 residues. Germline V gene data show CDR1 as SEHNR and CDR2 as FQNEAQ (reference sequence). The CDR3 protein is CASSTRSSGSWGSYNEQFF. In DNA form, the CDR3 reads TGTGCCAGCAGCACCCGTAGTAGCGGGAGTTGGGGATCCTACAATGAGCAGTTCTTC. The variable domain in full, completed from reference TRBV7-9 and TRBJ2-1, reads DTGVSQNPRHKITKRGQNVTFRCDPISEHNRLYWYRQTLGQGPEFLTYFQNEAQLEKSRLLSDRFSAERPKGSFSTLEIQRTEQGDSAMYLCASSTRSSGSWGSYNEQFFGPGTRLTVL.

J is TRBJ1-1 and V is TRBV2; D gene uncertain. Germline CDR1 reads SNHLY; CDR2 reads FYNNEI. CDR3 length: 12 residues. V shed 2 bases and J shed 4 bases, with 5 bases lying between them. CDR3 nucleotides: TGTGCCAGCAGTGAATCTACCACTGAAGCTTTCTTT. Protein product: CASSESTTEAFF. The whole variable domain, remainder taken from reference TRBV2 and TRBJ1-1, is EPEVTQTPSHQVTQMGQEVILRCVPISNHLYFYWYRQILGQKVEFLVSFYNNEISEKSEIFDDQFSVERPDGSNFTLKIRSTKLEDSAMYFCASSESTTEAFFGQGTRLTVV.